One sample yielded the 31 T cell receptor beta chains listed below, sequenced in a study of cytomegalovirus exposure and HLA in healthy donors. Primers for the PCR totalled 60 Vbeta and 13 Jbeta. Using immunoSEQ multiplex PCR, the repertoire was profiled, and TCRdb retains in-frame clones only, with some absent. This repertoire shows roughly 150,000 clones, over 55% found once; its top ten account for approximately 2%. Sample: PBMCs. These receptors originate from a man aged 35 to 55 in good health and CMV-seronegative.

This clone was seen a handful of times. The rearrangement uses TRBV28 and TRBJ2-5; a possible D gene is TRBD1 (7 bases). The CDR3 loop spans 14 amino acids. Germline values: CDR1 MDHEN, CDR2 SYDVKM. Trimming took off 6 bases at V and 2 bases at J, with 13 bases between the two ends. The CDR3 protein is CASSRRGQQETQYF. DNA of the CDR3: TGTGCCAGCAGCCGGAGGGGACAGCAAGAGACCCAGTACTTC. The full variable domain, its missing parts supplied by reference TRBV28 and TRBJ2-5, is DVKVTQSSRYLVKRTGEKVFLECVQDMDHENMFWYRQDPGLGLRLIYFSYDVKMKEKGDIPEGYSVSREKKERFSLILESASTNQTSMYLCASSRRGQQETQYFGPGTRLLVL.

This clone was seen a single time. The gene calls are TRBV4-3 and TRBJ2-7; TRBD2 matches 7 bases. The ends lost 4 bases at V and 2 bases at J; junction bases unmatched: 5. Germline CDR1 LGHNA, CDR2 YSLEER. CDR3 length: 14 amino acids. Written as DNA, the CDR3 is TGCGCCAGCAGCCCCTGGGAGGGACCCTACGAGCAGTACTTC. Its protein is CASSPWEGPYEQYF.

V usage is TRBV19 and J usage is TRBJ2-4; 7 bases map to TRBD1. The CDR3 contains 12 residues. Germline loops: CDR1 LNHDA, CDR2 SQIVND (reference sequence). The trim removed 7 bases at V and 7 bases at J, leaving 4 bases unmatched. CDR3 nucleotides: TGTGCCAGTAACGGCAGGGGGAACATTCAGTACTTC. Protein: CASNGRGNIQYF.

This clone is termed medium-sized. The CDR3 DNA sequence: TGTGCCAGCAGTGGTCGAGGACTAGCGGGGGGGGATACGCAGTATTTT. Translating it yields CASSGRGLAGGDTQYF. The chain links TRBV25-1 to TRBJ2-3; 15 nucleotides match TRBD2. CDR3 length equals 16 residues. After removal of 4 bases from V and 6 bases from J, the junction contained 5 bases not matched to a gene. Germline values: CDR1 MGHDK, CDR2 SYGVNS.

The chain combines TRBV9 with TRBJ2-3; tentative D call: TRBD1 (6 bases). Deletions cut 2 bases from V and 2 bases from J, with 15 bases between. Germline lookup yields CDR1 SGDLS and CDR2 YYNGEE. The CDR3 totals 16 residues. The CDR3 reads CASSVTGTSTTDTQYF. CDR3 in DNA: TGTGCCAGCAGCGTCACCGGGACATCTACCACAGATACGCAGTATTTT.

This chain links TRBV5-1 with TRBJ1-1, with a tentative D call TRBD1 (6 bases). Trimming took 3 bases from V and 8 from J, leaving 17 bases between them. The germline gives CDR1 SGHRS, CDR2 YFSETQ. CDR3 size: 14 residues. CDR3 residues: CASSYSTGLVEAFF. As DNA, the CDR3 is TGCGCCAGCAGCTACTCCACAGGGCTAGTGGAAGCTTTCTTT.

This chain joins TRBV6-1 and TRBJ2-1, with D tentatively TRBD1 (6 bases). CDR3 length: 14 residues. Trimming cost V 6 bases and J 2 bases, with 11 bases left between them. The germline V gene has CDR1 MNHNS and CDR2 SASEGT. The CDR3 region has the DNA TGTGCCAGCAGCGAGGGGGACCCCTACAATGAGCAGTTCTTC. This translates into CASSEGDPYNEQFF.

DNA for the CDR3: TGTGCCAGCAGCCAAGCAGGGCCCACTGAAGCTTTCTTT. As protein: CASSQAGPTEAFF. The chain is built from TRBV14 and TRBJ1-1, with D tentatively TRBD1 (5 bases). With 1 base removed from V and 4 bases from J, the gap between germline ends came to 7 bases. Germline loops: CDR1 SGHDN, CDR2 FVKESK. The CDR3 totals 13 residues.

The genes are TRBV6-6 and TRBJ2-1; no clear D gene. Between the trimmed V and J ends, which lost 0 bases and 2 bases, there was a span of 11 bases. In germline, CDR1 is MNHNY, CDR2 SVGAGI (reference sequence). The CDR3 runs to 16 residues. CDR3 loop: CASSYSKESAYNEQFF. The CDR3 nucleotides are TGTGCCAGCAGTTACTCGAAGGAGTCCGCCTACAATGAGCAGTTCTTC.

The table lists this clone with a count of one. V and J are TRBV7-7 and TRBJ2-1; D not certain. The germline V and J ends were trimmed by 5 bases and 3 bases, with 8 bases remaining between them. The CDR3 spans 13 residues. Germline CDR1 is SSHAT and CDR2 is FNYEAQ (reference sequence). In DNA, the CDR3 is TGTGCCAGCAGCCCCGCGGTCTACAATGAGCAGTTCTTC. Residues: CASSPAVYNEQFF. Based on the CDR3 plus reference TRBV7-7 and TRBJ2-1, the full variable domain is GAGVSQSPRYKVTKRGQDVTLRCDPISSHATLYWYQQALGQGPEFLTYFNYEAQPDKSGLPSDRFSAERPEGSISTLTIQRTEQRDSAMYRCASSPAVYNEQFFGPGTRLTVL.

The chain uses TRBV6-4 and TRBJ2-3, with 8 bases lining up with TRBD2. Germline CDR1 and CDR2: MRHNA and SNTAGT. The CDR3 contains 14 residues. V gave up 0 bases and J gave up 4 bases; unmatched junction bases: 0. CDR3 sequence: CASSDSSGADTQYF. The CDR3 nucleotides read TGTGCCAGCAGTGACTCTAGCGGGGCAGATACGCAGTATTTT.

This chain connects TRBV4-1 to TRBJ2-7; D not certain. The CDR3 loop spans 14 amino acids. The V gene lost 1 base and the J gene lost 5 bases, with 12 bases spanning the gap. Looked up from germline, CDR1 is MGHRA and CDR2 is YSYEKL. The CDR3 region is CASSQGLELHEQYF. Written as DNA, the CDR3 is TGCGCCAGCAGCCAAGGACTGGAGCTGCACGAGCAGTACTTC.

CDR3 in DNA: TGTGCCACCAGCAGAGATCAGGGGGCCGAGCAGTACTTC. Translating gives CATSRDQGAEQYF. The V call is TRBV15, the J call TRBJ2-7, with 8 bases matching TRBD1. Germline trimming cut 0 bases from V and 6 bases from J; bases unmatched to any gene: 1. CDR1 LNHNV and CDR2 YYDKDF come from the germline V gene (reference sequence). CDR3 size: 13 residues. The full variable domain, completed using reference TRBV15 and TRBJ2-7, is DAMVIQNPRYQVTQFGKPVTLSCSQTLNHNVMYWYQQKSSQAPKLLFHYYDKDFNNEADTPDNFQSRRPNTSFCFLDIRSPGLGDTAMYLCATSRDQGAEQYFGPGTRLTVT.

This clone occurred a few times. The chain links TRBV9 to TRBJ1-1; 7 bases are a match to TRBD1. From germline, CDR1 is SGDLS and CDR2 YYNGEE. The CDR3 contains 17 residues. V gave up 4 bases and J gave up 3 bases; unmatched junction bases: 15. CDR3 amino acids: CASSSSAGGRVDTEAFF. CDR3 DNA sequence: TGTGCCAGCAGCAGCTCGGCAGGGGGAAGGGTGGACACTGAAGCTTTCTTT.

In its sample, this clone was seen a few times. The gene calls are TRBV19 and TRBJ2-7; D might be TRBD1 (6 bases). The V gene lost 2 bases and the J gene lost 6 bases, with 26 bases spanning the gap. This CDR3 contains 18 residues. Germline V gives CDR1 LNHDA, CDR2 SQIVND (reference sequence). The CDR3 loop reads CASSITPPTGNRLCEQYF. CDR3 nucleotides: TGTGCCAGTAGTATAACCCCTCCCACAGGGAATAGGTTATGCGAGCAGTACTTC.

The chain links TRBV4-1 to TRBJ2-2; 11 nucleotides agree with TRBD2. V was clipped by 3 bases and J by 6 bases; unmatched bases: 6. From germline, CDR1 is MGHRA and CDR2 YSYEKL. The CDR3 consists of 16 residues. The CDR3 sequence is CASSHGTSGIPGELFF. In DNA form, the CDR3 reads TGCGCCAGCAGCCACGGGACTAGCGGTATCCCCGGGGAGCTGTTTTTT.

This clone showed up just a few times. The chain has TRBV5-1 and TRBJ1-3; a possible D gene is TRBD1 (6 bases). This CDR3 region has 15 residues. Trimming shortened V by 2 bases and J by 3 bases, and 12 bases separated the two germline ends. Germline assignment: CDR1 SGHRS and CDR2 YFSETQ. The CDR3 sequence: CASSLDGQFGNTIYF. The CDR3 DNA sequence: TGCGCCAGCAGCTTAGACGGACAGTTTGGAAACACCATATATTTT.

The chain is built from TRBV2 and TRBJ2-3; 10 bases line up with TRBD2. The trim removed 5 bases at V and 3 bases at J, leaving 8 bases unmatched. Germline assignment: CDR1 SNHLY and CDR2 FYNNEI. This CDR3 is 16 amino acids long. The CDR3 spells CASSHQLAGFTDTQYF. The CDR3 bases are TGTGCCAGCAGTCATCAACTAGCGGGGTTTACAGATACGCAGTATTTT.

The chain joins TRBV19 to TRBJ2-5, with TRBD1 matching over 8 bases. The CDR3 sequence is 15 residues long. The junction had 9 bases not matched to a gene; V was cut back by 5 bases and J by 4 bases. Germline V gene lookup returns CDR1 LNHDA and CDR2 SQIVND (reference sequence). The CDR3 DNA follows: TGTGCCAGTAGTTCGGGACAGGAGGAATTAGAGACCCAGTACTTC. This translates into CASSSGQEELETQYF.

This chain joins TRBV10-3 and TRBJ1-4, with D perhaps TRBD1 (5 bases). The CDR3 runs to 15 residues. Germline CDR1 is ENHRY and CDR2 is SYGVKD. V was clipped by 3 bases and J by 4 bases, with 12 bases between them. The DNA for the CDR3 is TGTGCCATCAGTGATTCGGGGGGGATTAATGAAAAACTGTTTTTT. Its translation: CAISDSGGINEKLFF.

In its sample, this clone was seen a few times. The chain links TRBV27 to TRBJ1-5; TRBD1 agrees at 9 bases. Germline V gives CDR1 MNHEY, CDR2 SMNVEV (reference sequence). The V and J ends lost 8 bases and 7 bases, in that order; junction bases with no gene match: 9. The CDR3 contains 14 residues. The CDR3 DNA sequence: TGTGCCAGCGCCGACGGGACAGGGAGCCAGCCCCAGCATTTT. Its protein product is CASADGTGSQPQHF.

The rearrangement joins TRBV7-9 to TRBJ1-6; 11 positions agree with TRBD1. Germline V gene sequence: CDR1 SEHNR, CDR2 FQNEAQ (reference sequence). V shed 6 bases, J shed 4 bases, and the junction held 11 bases outside the gene matches. CDR3 length: 18 amino acids. The CDR3 nucleotides read TGTGCCAGCAGTGATTGGACAGGGGGCAGCCTTTATAATTCACCCCTCCACTTT. Translation: CASSDWTGGSLYNSPLHF.

V usage is TRBV12-5 and J usage is TRBJ1-5; TRBD1 agrees at 10 bases. Germline lookup yields CDR1 LGHNT and CDR2 FRNRAP. CDR3 size: 14 residues. After removal of 6 bases from V and 6 bases from J, the junction contained 5 bases not matched to a gene. The CDR3 region has the DNA TGTGCTAGTGGACCGACAGGGGGCACTCAGCCCCAGCATTTT. Amino acid sequence: CASGPTGGTQPQHF.

This rearrangement joins TRBV4-1 to TRBJ1-4, with 10 bases aligning to TRBD1. Germline CDR1 is MGHRA and CDR2 is YSYEKL. The CDR3 loop spans 15 amino acids. The junction had 4 bases not matched to a gene; V was cut back by 1 base and J by 8 bases. The CDR3: CASSQGDRGREKLFF. In nucleotides, the CDR3 is TGCGCCAGCAGCCAAGGGGACAGGGGTCGAGAAAAACTGTTTTTT.

This chain connects TRBV19 to TRBJ1-5; 7 bases line up with TRBD1. Germline V gene lookup returns CDR1 LNHDA and CDR2 SQIVND (reference sequence). CDR3 length: 12 residues. The CDR3 DNA sequence: TGTGCGTCGAGACAGGGTTATCAGCCCCAGCATTTT. Its translation is CASRQGYQPQHF.

The gene calls are TRBV5-1 and TRBJ2-2; TRBD2 agrees at 7 bases. J lost 0 bases, V lost 1 base, and 6 bases had no gene match. This CDR3 is built from 17 residues. In germline, CDR1 is SGHRS, CDR2 YFSETQ. The CDR3 DNA follows: TGCGCCAGCAGCTTGTGGGGGGGAACCACGAACACCGGGGAGCTGTTTTTT. Translating it yields CASSLWGGTTNTGELFF. The entire variable domain, with the rest obtained from reference TRBV5-1 and TRBJ2-2, is as follows: KAGVTQTPRYLIKTRGQQVTLSCSPISGHRSVSWYQQTPGQGLQFLFEYFSETQRNKGNFPGRFSGRQFSNSRSEMNVSTLELGDSALYLCASSLWGGTTNTGELFFGEGSRLTVL.

V is TRBV15 and J is TRBJ2-7; tentatively, D is TRBD1 (6 bases). Germline lookup yields CDR1 LNHNV and CDR2 YYDKDF (reference sequence). V lost 3 bases to trimming and J lost 4 bases, with 19 bases between them. The CDR3 totals 16 residues. CDR3 in DNA: TGTGCCACCAGCAGTGGCTACAGGGCGGTGGAGTACGAGCAGTACTTC. Amino acid sequence: CATSSGYRAVEYEQYF.

The chain combines TRBV6-6 with TRBJ2-1; D not resolved. Trimming removed 2 bases from V and 10 bases from J, with 9 bases in between. Germline CDR1 is MNHNY and CDR2 is SVGAGI (reference sequence). The CDR3 spans 12 residues. CDR3 in amino acids: CASSYTGREQFF. CDR3 bases: TGTGCCAGCAGTTACACGGGTCGGGAGCAGTTCTTC.

The chain has TRBV5-8 and TRBJ1-5; D perhaps matches TRBD1 (5 bases). The CDR3 spans 13 residues. Germline assignment: CDR1 SGHTS and CDR2 YDEGEE. Trimming shortened V by 1 base and J by 11 bases, and 13 bases separated the two germline ends. CDR3 sequence (DNA): TGTGCCAGCAGCTTGCGGGGACTTGGGACCCAGCATTTT. It codes for CASSLRGLGTQHF. Full variable domain (outside the CDR3, taken from reference TRBV5-8 and TRBJ1-5): EAGVTQSPTHLIKTRGQQATLRCSPISGHTSVYWYQQALGLGLQFLLWYDEGEERNRGNFPPRFSGRQFPNYSSELNVNALELEDSALYLCASSLRGLGTQHFGDGTRLSIL.

This clone came up a few times. The chain couples TRBV28 to TRBJ2-1, with D tentatively TRBD2 (5 bases). V was cut by 5 bases and J by 8 bases, with 22 bases left in between. The CDR3 consists of 16 residues. Germline CDR1 MDHEN, CDR2 SYDVKM. In nucleotides, the CDR3 is TGTGCCAGCAGTCCCGCCCTACTAGTCGGCGGCGATGAGCAGTTCTTC. Translated: CASSPALLVGGDEQFF.

V gene TRBV6-5 combines with J gene TRBJ1-5; D is ambiguous. In germline, CDR1 is MNHEY, CDR2 SVGAGI. Trimming removed 8 bases at V and 6 bases at J, with 11 bases between. The CDR3 sequence is 12 residues long. CDR3: CASGRTAQPQHF. Here the CDR3 DNA reads TGTGCCAGCGGGAGGACGGCTCAGCCCCAGCATTTT.